The rows below give T cell receptor beta chains drawn from one sample of a study of blood T cell repertoires in COVID-19. Here immunoSEQ multiplex PCR was the method, and the copy in TCRdb shows in-frame clones only, minus some. The table shows about 130,000 clones, with roughly four fifths occurring only once. Specimen: peripheral blood. The source of these receptors is a man in his sixties with acute or convalescent COVID-19. CDR3s include the opening cysteine and the closing phenylalanine or tryptophan. A D gene is named only where the DNA matches it firmly. Size is omitted from some rows. Given values are once, few, many or a class for expanded clones.

NA,TRBJ2-5,TRBV14,NA,CASRPTGSQETQYF,TGTGCCAGCAGACCGACAGGAAGCCAAGAGACCCAGTACTTC
TRBD2,TRBJ2-3,TRBV14,NA,CASSQGKGLVADTQYF,TGTGCCAGCAGCCAAGGGAAGGGACTAGTTGCGGATACGCAGTATTTT
TRBD1,TRBJ1-6,TRBV2,few,CASSASGTGVSPLHF,TGTGCCAGCAGTGCATCTGGGACAGGGGTTTCACCCCTCCACTTT
TRBD1,TRBJ1-2,TRBV2,NA,CASSDALPGQGNGYTF,TGTGCCAGCAGTGACGCGCTCCCCGGACAGGGGAATGGCTACACCTTC
NA,TRBJ1-1,TRBV11-3,NA,CASSLGFPTDTEAFF,TGTGCCAGCAGCTTAGGGTTTCCCACGGACACTGAAGCTTTCTTT
NA,TRBJ2-7,TRBV6-5,once,CASSKEWGQSYEQYF,TGTGCCAGCTCTAAGGAATGGGGGCAGTCCTACGAGCAGTACTTC
NA,TRBJ1-5,TRBV18,few,CASSARTGGNQPQHF,TGTGCCAGCTCAGCACGGACGGGAGGCAATCAGCCCCAGCATTTT
TRBD2,TRBJ2-1,TRBV14,NA,CASSQDGRGAYNEQFF,TGTGCCAGCAGCCAAGATGGGCGGGGGGCTTACAATGAGCAGTTCTTC
TRBD2,TRBJ2-3,TRBV10-3,NA,CAISGSGRGTDTQYF,TGTGCCATCAGTGGCAGCGGGAGGGGCACAGATACGCAGTATTTT
TRBD2,TRBJ2-1,TRBV24-1,NA,CATSDLGSGRASEQFF,TGTGCCACCAGTGATTTGGGCAGCGGGAGGGCCAGTGAGCAGTTCTTC
NA,TRBJ1-2,TRBV5-8,NA,CASSSLFLGAGEGNGYTF,TGTGCCAGCAGCTCTTTATTTTTAGGGGCAGGGGAAGGGAATGGCTACACCTTC
NA,TRBJ1-5,TRBV19,once,CASSIGLSIAQPQHF,TGTGCCAGTAGTATTGGGCTGTCCATTGCTCAGCCCCAGCATTTT
NA,TRBJ1-6,TRBV5-1,few,CASREAQGRNSPLHF,TGCGCCAGCCGCGAGGCCCAGGGGCGTAATTCACCCCTCCACTTT
TRBD2,TRBJ2-4,TRBV30,NA,CAWSVSQTSASPNIQYF,TGTGCCTGGAGTGTATCCCAGACTAGCGCATCTCCAAACATTCAGTACTTC
TRBD1,TRBJ1-2,TRBV6-5,NA,CASKITGTANYGYTF,TGTGCCAGCAAAATCACCGGGACAGCTAACTATGGCTACACCTTC
NA,TRBJ1-2,TRBV11-3,few,CASSRSENGYTF,TGTGCCAGCAGCCGATCAGAAAATGGCTACACCTTC
NA,TRBJ2-3,TRBV24-1,NA,CATSPTPGIALTDTQYF,TGTGCCACCAGTCCAACGCCGGGGATTGCTCTAACAGATACGCAGTATTTT
TRBD1,TRBJ2-1,TRBV27,NA,CASSPDRFYNEQFF,TGTGCCAGCAGTCCGGACAGGTTTTACAATGAGCAGTTCTTC
NA,TRBJ1-2,TRBV18,NA,CASSPRGDPFPGYTF,TGTGCCAGCTCACCCAGGGGCGACCCCTTTCCTGGCTACACCTTC
NA,TRBJ2-1,TRBV10-1,NA,CASSRGNSYNEQFF,TGCGCCAGCAGTCGGGGGAATTCCTACAATGAGCAGTTCTTC
NA,TRBJ1-4,TRBV19,few,CASSISAGKKLFF,TGTGCCAGTAGTATTTCCGCAGGGAAAAAACTGTTTTTT
NA,TRBJ2-7,TRBV3-1/TRBV3-2,NA,CASSQEATPGYEQYF,TGTGCCAGCAGCCAAGAGGCCACCCCAGGTTACGAGCAGTACTTC